The entry below describes one TCR beta chain. Its antigen is currently unknown. The sample belongs to a study of response to subunit inactivated influenza vaccine. Study-level findings and limits: Authors suggested few new T cells are recruited by each seasonal influenza vaccination.

TCRdb ran MiXCR on the RT-PCR reads and lists one entry per CDR3 protein. Of about 580,000 distinct CDR3 sequences in the sample, around 15% were seen once. V lost 2 bases, J lost 2 bases, and 7 bases stayed unmatched. In germline, CDR1 is MDHEN, CDR2 SYDVKM. The CDR3 runs to 16 residues. The clonotype was recovered from a man aged 50 to 60 who received an inactivated influenza vaccine. This chain uses TRBV28 with TRBJ2-7; 9 nucleotides match TRBD1. The material was PBMCs from blood, obtained roughly 13 days after vaccination. The CDR3 reads CASSLGIQGAAYEQYF. The DNA of the CDR3 is TGTGCCAGCAGTTTAGGAATACAGGGGGCTGCCTACGAGCAGTACTTC.